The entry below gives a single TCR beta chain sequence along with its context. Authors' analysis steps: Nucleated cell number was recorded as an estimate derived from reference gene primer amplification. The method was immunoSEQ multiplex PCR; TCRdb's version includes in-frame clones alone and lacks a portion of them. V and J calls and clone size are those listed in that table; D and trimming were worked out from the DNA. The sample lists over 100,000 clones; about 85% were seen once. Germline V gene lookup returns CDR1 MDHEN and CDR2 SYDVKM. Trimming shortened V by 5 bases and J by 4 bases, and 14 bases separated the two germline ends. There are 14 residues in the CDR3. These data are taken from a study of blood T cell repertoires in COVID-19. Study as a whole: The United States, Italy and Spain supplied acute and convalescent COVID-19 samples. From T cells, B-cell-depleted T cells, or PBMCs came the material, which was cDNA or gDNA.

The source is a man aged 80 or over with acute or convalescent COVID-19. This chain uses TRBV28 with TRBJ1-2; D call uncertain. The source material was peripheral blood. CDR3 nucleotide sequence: TGTGCCAGCAGTCCCTCCGGGTGGTCCTATGGCTACACCTTC. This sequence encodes CASSPSGWSYGYTF.